This T cell receptor (beta chain) was documented in a study of blood T cell repertoires in COVID-19. About the study: There were acute and convalescent COVID-19 samples, and they came from the United States, Italy and Spain. PBMCs, B-cell-depleted T cells, or T cells provided the cDNA or gDNA that made up the material.

J was trimmed by 9 bases and V by 1 base; bases with no gene match: 8. CDR1 is SGHTA, CDR2 FQGNSA, per germline. CDR3 length: 15 residues. In the authors' workflow: Reference gene primers were amplified, and this amplification served to estimate nucleated cell counts. Clones were read by immunoSEQ multiplex PCR, and TCRdb kept only the in-frame ones, dropping some. The DNA gave D and trimming, while V, J and clone size come from that table. This table holds about 140,000 clones, roughly four fifths found once. The chain recombines TRBV7-2 with TRBJ2-3; 9 bases match TRBD2. The receptor was derived from a woman aged 60-75 years with acute or convalescent COVID-19. Specimen: peripheral blood. The CDR3 sequence is CASSLEAGGKRTQYF. CDR3 nucleotides: TGTGCCAGCAGCTTAGAAGCGGGGGGAAAGAGGACGCAGTATTTT. Complete variable domain (other parts from reference TRBV7-2 and TRBJ2-3): GAGVSQSPSNKVTEKGKDVELRCDPISGHTALYWYRQSLGQGLEFLIYFQGNSAPDKSGLPSDRFSAERTGGSVSTLTIQRTQQEDSAVYLCASSLEAGGKRTQYFGPGTRLTVL.